The present entry profiles one TCR beta chain with its context. This clonotype occurred many times. It has no known antigen specificity. No per-base quality is available; no much larger clone lies one base away. Including cysteine and phenylalanine, the CDR3 has 14 amino acids. Only CDR3 DNA remains: 42 bases, in frame from the first base. Trimming takes 5 bases from V and 2 bases from J, and the germline ends sit 10 bases apart. The sample comes from a study of T cells in Graves' hyperthyroidism and ophthalmopathy (dated by TCRdb to 2018 to 2020). The study in broad terms: Peripheral blood samples were taken at initial diagnosis, before any treatment was given. Prospective prediction of ophthalmopathy was tested in an independent validation cohort consisting of fewer than 20 hyperthyroidism patients and over 15 patients who later progressed to ophthalmopathy. According to the paper, TCR Vbeta CDR3 sequencing was carried out on approximately 140 peripheral blood samples, which came from fewer than 50 ophthalmopathy, 75 or so hyperthyroidism and approximately 17 progressor patients. After sampling, hyperthyroidism patients received methimazole starting at 30 mg daily, and ophthalmopathy patients received high-dose intravenous methylprednisolone. The roughly 91 discovery patients were randomly divided into training and test sets at a 7:3 ratio. TCR V-J signatures able to tell the groups apart were searched for in a discovery cohort of around 95 patients, of whom around 42 had Graves' ophthalmopathy and around 56 had stable Graves' hyperthyroidism. Thyroid tissue and blood T-cell repertoires from over 5 Graves' hyperthyroidism patients were also compared in the study. Study-wide findings and limitations: In validation, the model predicted progression to ophthalmopathy a median of 6.5 months before onset, with approximately 68% sensitivity and 72.22% specificity. Sample size was not statistically predetermined, and investigators were not blinded to group allocation. Most expanded thyroid clonotypes (frequency above 0.001) were also found in blood, which suggests that blood repertoires may mirror thyroid immune responses. A model built on a 13 V-J signature distinguished ophthalmopathy from stable hyperthyroidism, reaching about 89% sensitivity and about 81% specificity in cross-validation and 80%/75% in testing.

Stable Graves' hyperthyroidism was defined as no progression to ophthalmopathy during 18 months of follow-up. Hyperthyroidism patients were newly diagnosed, with disease duration under 2 months, and aged 18 to 65 years. Exclusion was applied to patients with uncontrolled infections, other autoimmune diseases, pregnancy or lactation. Diagnoses relied on clinical symptoms, serum thyroxine and TRAb, thyroid ultrasound and orbital computed tomography. PBMCs were separated from under 11 ml of fresh peripheral blood using Ficoll-Paque density gradient centrifugation. Total RNA was extracted with Trizol reagent, and quality was checked on an Agilent 2100 Bioanalyzer. Amplification of TCR beta CDR3 regions was carried out from RNA transcripts. For the first round of RT-PCR on the TCR CDR3, the HTBI primer set was used together with the Qiagen OneStep RT-PCR kit. A second multiplex PCR round built the libraries, followed by size selection and purification. The libraries were sequenced on an Illumina HiSeq2000 using paired-end 100 bp reads. The authors' pipeline ran thus. Raw data were processed with SOAPnuke, discarding reads with adapters, uncalled bases, mean Phred below 15, or no exact constant-primer or identifier match. High-quality paired reads were merged with COPE v1.2.5, and unique nucleotide sequences were defined as clonotypes. MiTCR v1.1 was used to align clonotypes to the IMGT TRBV, TRBD and TRBJ reference segments. Only V-J combinations with frequency above 0.0001, covering 98% to 99.2% of repertoires, were analysed. The TCS score was defined as the ratio of F50 (clonal expansion) to E x V (chaos), calculated using BLOSUM62-based TCRdist between CDR3 peptides within each V-J. Welch's t-statistics and random forest reduced 450 to 600 V-J features to 13, which were used in a naive Bayes classifier (R e1071). The public reads were run again by TCRdb, first through fastp at Q25 and then through MiXCR, and only productive beta chains were kept. Rows are unified per CDR3 protein, each entry keeping the most common DNA and genes. V and J calls and clone size were set by TCRdb, not the authors. Across this sample there are around 340,000 distinct CDR3 sequences, with about 14% seen only once. The biggest ten clones account for under 30% of the sample.

Sequencing was performed on blood. The sequence derives from a woman in her thirties with Graves' hyperthyroidism. In this chain, TRBV12-3 or TRBV12-4 is recombined with TRBJ1-5; no D segment can be confidently identified. The CDR3: CASSGNRGNQPQHF. In nucleotides, the sequence is TGTGCCAGCAGTGGAAATAGGGGCAATCAGCCCCAGCATTTT.